This paragraph covers one T cell receptor (beta chain) sequence. The data derive from a study of blood T cell repertoires in COVID-19. Study information: COVID-19 samples, acute and convalescent, were from the United States, Italy and Spain. From T cells, B-cell-depleted T cells, or PBMCs came the material, which was cDNA or gDNA.

In the original analysis: Counts of nucleated cells, estimated from reference gene primer amplification, were obtained. The protocol was immunoSEQ multiplex PCR, while the TCRdb copy is restricted to in-frame clones and leaves out a portion. V and J calls plus clone size are reproduced from that table; the DNA served to infer D and trimming. The repertoire holds 50,000 to 65,000 clones, with over 70% as singletons. CDR1 SGDLS and CDR2 YYNGEE come from the germline V gene. Trimming removed 4 bases from V and 1 base from J, with 14 bases in between. The CDR3 is 15 amino acids. The sequence came from a human donor in a cohort sampled during active COVID-19. The sample consisted of peripheral blood. The V call is TRBV9, the J call TRBJ1-2; D gene unclear. The CDR3 here is CASSPEGRGNYGYTF. In DNA form, the CDR3 reads TGTGCCAGCAGCCCCGAGGGTCGGGGTAACTATGGCTACACCTTC. The entire variable domain, with the rest obtained from reference TRBV9 and TRBJ1-2, is as follows: DSGVTQTPKHLITATGQRVTLRCSPRSGDLSVYWYQQSLDQGLQFLIQYYNGEERAKGNILERFSAQQFPDLHSELNLSSLELGDSALYFCASSPEGRGNYGYTFGSGTRLTVV.